The T cell receptor (beta chain) under discussion was sequenced for a study of blood T cell repertoires in COVID-19 (TCRdb year 2020). Regarding the complete study: Samples from collaborators originated in the United States, Italy and Spain and spanned both the acute and convalescent phases of COVID-19. The material from the prospective study consisted of cDNA or gDNA derived from T cells, B-cell-depleted T cells, or PBMCs. Deeply sampled blood TCRbeta repertoires from subjects exposed to, actively infected with, or recovered from COVID-19 were included in the dataset. The samples were drawn from the first 160 participants of the ongoing ImmuneRACE study and from 1,254 subjects provided by 6 global collaborators. A de-identified subject ID, COVID-19 status, age in years and sex were almost always included in the sample metadata. Where available, HLA class I and class II types were obtained from metadata supplied by the sample provider rather than from assay-based typing. The repertoires were released in a freely available public database meant as a resource for research on the immune response to SARS-CoV-2. What the authors observed across the whole study: Clinical and demographic metadata were provided uncurated, with the amount varying by source and participant.

In the germline V gene, CDR1 corresponds to MNHEY and CDR2 to SVGAGI. Trimming takes 6 bases from V and 5 bases from J, and the germline ends sit 13 bases apart. The CDR3, cysteine through phenylalanine, is 13 amino acids long. The retained sequence is limited to the CDR3, 39 bases, with the frame set at the first base. TCRbeta CDR3 regions were amplified from genomic DNA using the immunoSEQ Assay, a bias-controlled multiplex PCR. On the study's bioinformatics: The number of nucleated cells in each sample was estimated from the amplification of reference gene primers within the assay. To quantify the absolute abundance of each unique TCRbeta CDR3 rearrangement, sequence reads were collapsed and filtered. For each sample, productive Simpson clonality was calculated as the square root of Simpson's diversity index across productive rearrangements. TCRdb's version of the immuneACCESS table is confined to in-frame rearrangements and falls short of the full clone set. An unresolved V gene accounts for under half of the shortfall where checked; the remainder is of unknown origin. V, J and clone size reflect that table, while D and trimming were determined from the DNA. The sample table contains about 410,000 clones; only one count was recorded for around 89% of them. The top ten hold approximately 1.5% of the sample.

In the case of this clone: Its antigen is still unknown. No per-base quality is available; no much larger clone lies one base away.

One collaborating source in Seattle enrolled patients while the patients were actively infected and followed the patients over time throughout the course of disease. The collaborating institutions used their own protocols to collect whole blood in K2EDTA tubes. For TCRbeta analysis, collaborators shipped samples as frozen whole blood, isolated PBMCs, or DNA extracted from either of those sample types. Sequencing was carried out using peripheral blood. The TCR comes from a woman aged 40 to 50 with COVID-19, enrolled during active disease. The V gene is TRBV6-5 and the J gene is TRBJ1-1; confidence is insufficient to name the D gene. The CDR3 has the sequence CASRPLLRTEAFF. The DNA reads as follows: TGTGCCAGCAGACCCCTTCTACGGACTGAAGCTTTCTTT.